This T cell receptor beta chain appears in the sequencing data of a study of T cells in Graves' hyperthyroidism and ophthalmopathy. Study findings and constraints: Also found in blood were most expanded thyroid clonotypes above 0.001. Ophthalmopathy and stable hyperthyroidism were told apart by a 13 V-J model.

As for this clonotype: The antigen is unknown.

Researchers amplified the TCR beta CDR3 regions from RNA transcripts. Carried out on the TCR CDR3, a first-round RT-PCR used the HTBI primer set. TCRdb itself ran the multiplex PCR reads through MiXCR, one entry per CDR3 protein. In the table there are approximately 600,000 distinct CDR3 sequences, around 15% of which are singletons. Stable hyperthyroidism: no ophthalmopathy progression over 18 months of follow-up. The diagnoses drew upon clinical symptoms, serum thyroxine and TRAb, thyroid ultrasound and orbital computed tomography. The clonotype originates from a woman in her twenties or thirties with Graves' hyperthyroidism. Sequencing was done on a sample of blood.

The CDR3, as DNA: TGTGCCAGCAGCCCAAGCTTTCCGGGCAATGAGCAGTTCTTC. Amino acid sequence: CASSPSFPGNEQFF. V and J are TRBV9 and TRBJ2-1, with D unclear. Germline V gene lookup returns CDR1 SGDLS and CDR2 YYNGEE. The germline V and J ends were trimmed by 4 bases and 6 bases, with 14 bases remaining between them. The CDR3 length is 14 residues.